This is a list of T cell receptor beta chains from one sample in a study of control samples from healthy donors and cancer patients. The assay was immunoSEQ multiplex PCR, and TCRdb's table has in-frame clones only and misses some. The data hold about 180,000 clones, with approximately 92% observed a single time. The sample was blood. These receptors were collected from a man aged 25-40 years in good health. CDR3s include the opening cysteine and the closing phenylalanine or tryptophan. The D gene is left open where the match is weak. Expanded clones are given a class, and other clones once, few, many or no size at all.

TRBD1	NA	TRBV7-9	TRBJ2-5	TGTGCCAGCAGCCTCACAGGGGCATATGGAGAGACCCAGTACTTC	CASSLTGAYGETQYF
NA	NA	TRBV7-9	TRBJ2-5	TGTGCCAGCAGCTTTGGGACCACAGTTCAAGAGACCCAGTACTTC	CASSFGTTVQETQYF
TRBD1	NA	TRBV5-8	TRBJ1-3	TGTGCCAGCAGCAGGGGGACAGCGGCTGGAAACACCATATATTTT	CASSRGTAAGNTIYF
TRBD1	NA	TRBV27	TRBJ2-2	TGTGCCAGCAAACGGACAGGGACGAACACCGGGGAGCTGTTTTTT	CASKRTGTNTGELFF
NA	NA	TRBV19	TRBJ1-2	TGTGCCAGTAGTCCACGGGACCGATACTATGGCTACACCTTC	CASSPRDRYYGYTF
TRBD2	NA	TRBV11-3	TRBJ2-7	TGTGCCAGCAGCTTAAAAATCCAGCGGGAGTCCCCCACATCCTACGAGCAGTACTTC	CASSLKIQRESPTSYEQYF
TRBD2	NA	TRBV7-2	TRBJ2-1	TGTGCCAGCAGCTCGACTAGCGGGAAACACAATGAGCAGTTCTTC	CASSSTSGKHNEQFF
NA	NA	TRBV12-3/TRBV12-4	TRBJ1-1	TGTGCCAGCAGTTTAGGACCCGCTGAAGCTTTCTTT	CASSLGPAEAFF
NA	NA	TRBV27	TRBJ1-2	TGTGCCAGCAGGGGAGGGGATGTTAACTATGGCTACACCTTC	CASRGGDVNYGYTF
TRBD1	NA	TRBV27	TRBJ1-5	TGTGCCAGCAGTTTAGGGGGACAGCGCAATCAGCCCCAGCATTTT	CASSLGGQRNQPQHF
TRBD2	NA	TRBV7-2	TRBJ2-6	TGTGCCAGCAGCCCGGCGGGGGGCCGTATATCTGGGGCCAACGTCCTGACTTTC	CASSPAGGRISGANVLTF
NA	NA	TRBV19	TRBJ1-2	TGTGCCAGTAGTAAGGACGGCCCCTATGGCTACACCTTC	CASSKDGPYGYTF
NA	NA	TRBV18	TRBJ2-3	TGTGCCAGCTCACCACCGGGGGGGCCTCCGGACGGGCAGTATTTT	CASSPPGGPPDGQYF
TRBD1	NA	TRBV5-1	TRBJ2-5	TGCGCCAGCAGCTTGACAGGGGCCTACATACAAGAGACCCAGTACTTC	CASSLTGAYIQETQYF
NA	once	TRBV19	TRBJ1-5	TGTGCCAGTAGCAATGACAGGCTCATTCAGCCCCAGCATTTT	CASSNDRLIQPQHF
TRBD1	NA	TRBV30	TRBJ1-1	TGTGCCTGGAGTGTAAAGGGGGCTATGTGGGCTTTCTTT	CAWSVKGAMWAFF
TRBD2	NA	TRBV27	TRBJ2-3	TGTGCCAGCAGTTTTGGACTAGCGGGGGTCTTATATACGCAGTATTTT	CASSFGLAGVLYTQYF
TRBD2	NA	TRBV5-1	TRBJ2-1	TGCGCCAGCAAATTTCCTAGCGGTTCCTACAATGAGCAGTTCTTC	CASKFPSGSYNEQFF
NA	NA	TRBV6-2/TRBV6-3	TRBJ2-7	TGTGCCAGCAGTTACTCGACGCTGGTGGGGATGTCCTACGAGCAGTACTTC	CASSYSTLVGMSYEQYF
NA	NA	TRBV6-6	TRBJ1-2	TGTGCCAGCAGCACCCGGACCGGGTGGGTCTATGGCTACACCTTC	CASSTRTGWVYGYTF
NA	NA	TRBV7-3	TRBJ2-7	TGTGCCAGCAGGACGGGAAAAAACTACGAGCAGTACTTC	CASRTGKNYEQYF
NA	NA	TRBV19	TRBJ1-1	TGTGCCAGTAGTCCTGCCGCCGGGCCGAACACTGAAGCTTTCTTT	CASSPAAGPNTEAFF
NA	few	TRBV30	TRBJ1-6	TGTGCCTGGAGTCGAGAGAGGGATTCACCCCTCCACTTT	CAWSRERDSPLHF
NA	NA	TRBV27	TRBJ2-7	TGTGCCAGCAGTTTATCAGGGATCGAGCAGTACTTC	CASSLSGIEQYF
NA	once	TRBV2	TRBJ1-5	TGTGCCAGCGGGGGTAATCAGCCCCAGCATTTT	CASGGNQPQHF
TRBD2	NA	TRBV6-6	TRBJ2-7	TGTGCCAGCAGTTACGGGCTAGCGGGCTCCTACGAGCAGTACTTC	CASSYGLAGSYEQYF
NA	NA	TRBV3-1/TRBV3-2	TRBJ1-2	TGTGCCAGCAGCCAAGATTTGGGCCGGGGAGGCTACACCTTC	CASSQDLGRGGYTF
NA	NA	TRBV20-1	TRBJ1-1	TGCAGCGTAGCCGCGGGTCGGGCTTTCTTT	CSVAAGRAFF
NA	NA	TRBV27	TRBJ1-6	TGTGCCAGCAGCCCCCGCTCAAACACCTATAATTCACCCCTCCACTTT	CASSPRSNTYNSPLHF
NA	NA	TRBV6-2/TRBV6-3	TRBJ2-7	TGTGCCAGCAGTTATACTGTTTCGGGGGTGAACGAGCAGTACTTC	CASSYTVSGVNEQYF
NA	few	TRBV10-3	TRBJ2-5	TGTCCATGGGACCCGGGGCCGGGCTTTGGGACCCAGTACTTC	CPWDPGPGFGTQYF
TRBD1	NA	TRBV4-1	TRBJ2-5	TGCGCCAGCAGCGTCGGACAGGGGAGGCAAGAGACCCAGTACTTC	CASSVGQGRQETQYF
TRBD2	NA	TRBV4-1	TRBJ2-7	TGCGCCAGCAGCCTGGGACTAGCGTACGACGAGCAGTACTTC	CASSLGLAYDEQYF
NA	NA	TRBV3-1/TRBV3-2	TRBJ1-2	TGTGCCAGCAGCCAACCGAATGGCTACACCTTC	CASSQPNGYTF
NA	NA	TRBV6-2/TRBV6-3	TRBJ1-2	TGTGCCAGCAGTTATCAGGGGAGCTATGGCTACACCTTC	CASSYQGSYGYTF
TRBD1	NA	TRBV5-1	TRBJ1-1	TGCGCCAGCAGCGGGGGGGCTACAGGGGGCTCAAACACTGAAGCTTTCTTT	CASSGGATGGSNTEAFF
NA	NA	TRBV5-1	TRBJ1-6	TGCGCCAGCAGCTACGATTTAAATTCACCCCTCCACTTT	CASSYDLNSPLHF
TRBD1	NA	TRBV2	TRBJ2-7	TGTGCCAGCAGTCTACAGGGGTCTACGCAGTACTTC	CASSLQGSTQYF
NA	NA	TRBV6-5	TRBJ1-1	TGTGCCAGCAGTTACTCGATATACCAAACTGAAGCTTTCTTT	CASSYSIYQTEAFF
TRBD2	NA	TRBV11-2	TRBJ2-3	TGTGCCAGCAGCTTAGATCGGACTAGGCGAGATACGCAGTATTTT	CASSLDRTRRDTQYF
NA	once	TRBV30	TRBJ1-1	TGTGCCTGGAGTACGGGCAGGGTGGAAGCTTTCTTT	CAWSTGRVEAFF
NA	once	TRBV7-3	TRBJ2-2	TGTGCCAGCAGCTTCACAGGAGACGGGGAGCTGTTTTTT	CASSFTGDGELFF
TRBD1	NA	TRBV7-2	TRBJ1-1	TGTGCCAGCAGCCCAAGGGAACAGGGGTTCATGAACACTGAAGCTTTCTTT	CASSPREQGFMNTEAFF
NA	NA	TRBV5-6	TRBJ2-3	TGTGCCAGCAGCTTGGGCGGGACAGGCACAGATACGCAGTATTTT	CASSLGGTGTDTQYF
NA	NA	TRBV7-2	TRBJ1-1	TGTGCCAGCAGCTCCCCGGGCGGTTACACTGAAGCTTTCTTT	CASSSPGGYTEAFF
NA	NA	TRBV7-2	TRBJ2-7	TGTGCCAGCAGCTTAACGACAGGGAGGGGCTCGGGGGAGCAGTACTTC	CASSLTTGRGSGEQYF